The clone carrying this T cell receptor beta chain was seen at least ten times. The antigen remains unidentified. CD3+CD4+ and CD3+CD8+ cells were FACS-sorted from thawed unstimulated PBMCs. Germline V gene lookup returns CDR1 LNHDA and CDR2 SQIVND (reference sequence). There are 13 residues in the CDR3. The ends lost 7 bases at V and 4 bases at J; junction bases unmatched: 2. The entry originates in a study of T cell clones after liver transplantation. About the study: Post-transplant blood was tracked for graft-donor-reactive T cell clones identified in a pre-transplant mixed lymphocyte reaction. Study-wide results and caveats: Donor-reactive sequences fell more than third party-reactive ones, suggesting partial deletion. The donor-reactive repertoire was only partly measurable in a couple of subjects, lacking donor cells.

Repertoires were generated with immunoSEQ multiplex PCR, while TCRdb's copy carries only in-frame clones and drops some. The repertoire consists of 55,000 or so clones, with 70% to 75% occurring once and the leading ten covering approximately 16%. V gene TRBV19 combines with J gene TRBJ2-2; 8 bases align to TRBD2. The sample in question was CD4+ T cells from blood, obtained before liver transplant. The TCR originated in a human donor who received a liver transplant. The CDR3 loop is CASNSGTTGELFF. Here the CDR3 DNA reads TGTGCCAGTAATAGCGGGACCACCGGGGAGCTGTTTTTT.